Below, one TCR beta chain is given with its context. Its antigen specificity is not known. Base qualities are not at hand, and no much larger clone is one base apart. This sample is part of a study of beta chain features in type 1 diabetes (dated by TCRdb to 2016 to 2019). About the study as a whole: Patients and healthy donors did not differ in mean age, gender distribution, total cell number or subset yield. Regulatory and stem cell-like memory subsets were isolated from only 8 patients and roughly 8 healthy donors, whereas naive and central memory subsets came from all 30 or so donors. In the study, TCRB repertoires of sorted circulating CD4+ T cell subsets from recently diagnosed type 1 diabetes patients were compared with those of matched healthy donors. Across all samples, approximately 98,000,000 sorted cells were examined, and cell number per subset correlated strongly with RNA yield. Beyond this particular receptor, the publication reports: Because cDNA was sequenced instead of genomic DNA, highly expressing activated cells could be over-represented, though the groups showed no difference in activation or CD3 levels. A moderate but significant shortening of TCRB CDR3 length was observed in type 1 diabetes patients in all four CD4+ subsets. At VDJ recombination sites, patients with type 1 diabetes made fewer insertions and deleted more nucleotides, a pattern implying thymic rearrangement abnormalities. PCR might favor shorter templates, but patient and control samples were amplified and corrected together, so any skew would affect both groups equally. HLA sub-analyses involved small numbers of individuals, so any influence of HLA type on TCRB rearrangement remained unresolved. Naive, central memory and regulatory TCRB repertoires appeared to be more similar among patients than among healthy donors.

Trimming at the junction amounts to 4 bases on V and 2 bases on J, and the germline ends lie 17 bases apart. CDR1 LNHDA and CDR2 SQIVND are derived from the germline V gene (reference sequence). Spanning cysteine to phenylalanine, the CDR3 consists of 16 amino acids. The entry retains the CDR3 DNA only, 48 bases that are in frame from base 1. The entire isolated RNA was reverse transcribed using the High Capacity cDNA Reverse Transcription Kit, and thus expressed TCRB transcripts were sequenced. Deep immunoSEQ sequencing was performed on naive, central memory and regulatory T cell samples, with an average of around 3.4 million total reads per sample. After sorted cells were lysed in RLT buffer, RNA was extracted with DNase-treated RNeasy Micro or Mini kits, with the choice depending on cell number. To prevent cross-contamination, every cell subset was processed on its own, while patient and healthy donor samples were processed together. The immunoSEQ multiplex PCR was used to amplify TCRB sequences from cDNA, yielding 87-bp fragments that span the CDR3 region. Sequencing of the amplicons was done on the Illumina HiSeq platform. The published analysis was carried out like this. Synthetic template baselines were used to correct PCR bias computationally, reads within Hamming distance 2 were collapsed, and singletons that could not be merged were discarded. Reads were aligned to IMGT to assign V, D and J genes, CDR3 length, and insertions or deletions at six rearrangement sites. Within each subset, clonotype counts were normalized to the number of sorted cells before true diversity and Gini coefficients were calculated with the tcR R package. The overlap coefficient, calculated on TCRB nucleotide sequences, was used to measure repertoire sharing. Out-of-frame TCRB sequences from naive cells were analyzed as a proxy for the pre-selection repertoire. TCRdb's version of the immuneACCESS table is confined to in-frame rearrangements and falls short of the full clone set. An unresolved V gene accounts for under half of the shortfall where checked; the remainder is of unknown origin. V, J and clone size were drawn from that table, and D and trimming were deduced from the DNA. The sample table records 640,000 or so clones; around an eighth of these occur just once. The ten largest clonotypes hold around 0.022% of the sample.

Each donor gave one peripheral blood draw, roughly 110 mL on average, collected into heparinised tubes. A BD FACSAria II and a panel including CD45RO, CCR7, CD25, CD127, CD95 and CD27 were used to sort naive, central memory, regulatory and stem cell-like memory CD4+ T cells. All sorted populations exceeded 95% purity. PBMCs were separated immediately by Lymphoprep density gradient centrifugation and were stained directly, without being cultured. So that batch effects would be minimized, each experiment stained and sorted samples in pairs, pairing one healthy donor with one patient. The rearrangement joined TRBV19 to TRBJ1-2, with the identity of the D gene unclear. The source material was naive CD4+ T cells from blood. This specimen's cell subset or site label, interpreted: true naive CD4+ T cells. The TCR originated in a man aged 18 to 29 with type 1 diabetes. CDR3 sequence: CASSTGRRAHNYGYTF. The nucleotide sequence is given as TGTGCCAGTAGTACCGGAAGGAGGGCACACAACTATGGCTACACCTTC. Extended through the reference TRBV19 and TRBJ1-2 proteins, this CDR3 yields the full variable domain: DGGITQSPKYLFRKEGQNVTLSCEQNLNHDAMYWYRQDPGQGLRLIYYSQIVNDFQKGDIAEGYSVSREKKESFPLTVTSAQKNPTAFYLCASSTGRRAHNYGYTFGSGTRLTVV.